This is a list of T cell receptor beta chains from one sample in a study of T cells in Graves' hyperthyroidism and ophthalmopathy. TCRdb reprocessed the multiplex PCR reads via MiXCR and lists one record per CDR3 protein. The data contain around 600,000 distinct CDR3 sequences, about 15% of them singletons. The sequenced sample was blood. The receptors originated from a young woman with Graves' hyperthyroidism. Both conserved end residues are part of each CDR3. A D gene is named only where the DNA matches it firmly. Size tells how often a clone was seen (once, few, many) or the class of an expanded clone, and some rows leave it out.

clone_size: few
j_call: TRBJ2-6
v_call: TRBV3-2
d_call: NA
cdr3_nt: TGTGCCAGCAGCCAAGACTGGTCTCGACCCGCAGCGGCTGGGGCCAACGTCCTGACTTTC
cdr3_aa: CASSQDWSRPAAAGANVLTF

clone_size: NA
j_call: TRBJ2-1
v_call: TRBV6-2/TRBV6-3
d_call: NA
cdr3_nt: TGTGCCAGCAGCCTTAATGGGGGAGATGACAATGAGCAGTTCTTC
cdr3_aa: CASSLNGGDDNEQFF

clone_size: many
j_call: TRBJ2-7
v_call: TRBV27
d_call: NA
cdr3_nt: TGTGCCAGCAGTATCTTTCGGGACAACACCTACGAGCAGTACTTC
cdr3_aa: CASSIFRDNTYEQYF

clone_size: many
j_call: TRBJ1-1
v_call: TRBV6-1
d_call: NA
cdr3_nt: TGTGCCAGCAGTTATTGGGGATCGCATCTCAACACTGAAGCTTTCTTT
cdr3_aa: CASSYWGSHLNTEAFF

clone_size: many
j_call: TRBJ2-7
v_call: TRBV27
d_call: TRBD1
cdr3_nt: TGTGCCAGCGCCCTTAGGGACAGTCGCTCCTACGAGCAGTACTTC
cdr3_aa: CASALRDSRSYEQYF

clone_size: many
j_call: TRBJ2-7
v_call: TRBV28
d_call: TRBD1
cdr3_nt: TGTGCCAGCAGTAGCCCGGCGGGACAGGGGTACGAGCAGTACTTC
cdr3_aa: CASSSPAGQGYEQYF

clone_size: many
j_call: TRBJ2-1
v_call: TRBV27
d_call: TRBD1
cdr3_nt: TGTGCCAGCAGTCAGGGGGCCTGGAATGAGCAGTTCTTC
cdr3_aa: CASSQGAWNEQFF

clone_size: NA
j_call: TRBJ2-7
v_call: TRBV2
d_call: NA
cdr3_nt: TGTGCCCGCAAAACCGGACCTCCTGGCCACGAGCAGTACTTC
cdr3_aa: CARKTGPPGHEQYF

clone_size: few
j_call: TRBJ2-7
v_call: TRBV29-1
d_call: NA
cdr3_nt: TGCAGCGTTGAATCCAGGGGGGTCCCCTACGAGCAGTACTTC
cdr3_aa: CSVESRGVPYEQYF

clone_size: many
j_call: TRBJ2-2
v_call: TRBV11-2
d_call: NA
cdr3_nt: TGTGCCAGCAGCCCCTATGGCGGATCGAACACCGGGGAGCTGTTTTTT
cdr3_aa: CASSPYGGSNTGELFF

clone_size: few
j_call: TRBJ2-4
v_call: TRBV13
d_call: TRBD1
cdr3_nt: TGTGCCAGCAGCTCGCTGGGACAGGGGGGTGGCTACATTCAGTACTTC
cdr3_aa: CASSSLGQGGGYIQYF

clone_size: many
j_call: TRBJ2-7
v_call: TRBV5-1
d_call: NA
cdr3_nt: TGCGCCACCTCCCGTTCCGGAAACATCTACGAGCAGTACTTC
cdr3_aa: CATSRSGNIYEQYF

clone_size: many
j_call: TRBJ1-1
v_call: TRBV10-3
d_call: NA
cdr3_nt: TGTGCCATCAAGGCTGAGGGGAAGAACACTGAAGCTTTCTTT
cdr3_aa: CAIKAEGKNTEAFF

clone_size: few
j_call: TRBJ1-2
v_call: TRBV27
d_call: NA
cdr3_nt: TGTGCCAGCAGCTCCGGGGGCAGGCCCTATGGCTACACCTTC
cdr3_aa: CASSSGGRPYGYTF

clone_size: few
j_call: TRBJ2-7
v_call: TRBV18
d_call: NA
cdr3_nt: TGTGCCAGCTCCTCGGAGAGAGGCTCCTACGAGCAGTACTTC
cdr3_aa: CASSSERGSYEQYF

clone_size: NA
j_call: TRBJ2-2
v_call: TRBV4-1
d_call: NA
cdr3_nt: TGCGCCAGCAGCCTTCTTGGGGCCATGAACACCGGGGAGCTGTTTTTT
cdr3_aa: CASSLLGAMNTGELFF

clone_size: many
j_call: TRBJ2-7
v_call: TRBV28
d_call: TRBD2
cdr3_nt: TGTGCCAGCAGTACCCCGACTAGCGGGAGGAGATACGAGCAGTACTTC
cdr3_aa: CASSTPTSGRRYEQYF

clone_size: few
j_call: TRBJ1-2
v_call: TRBV20-1
d_call: NA
cdr3_nt: TGCAGTGCTAGAGATTTGTGGGGCTACACCTTC
cdr3_aa: CSARDLWGYTF

clone_size: NA
j_call: TRBJ2-1
v_call: TRBV2
d_call: TRBD2
cdr3_nt: TGTGCCAGCAGGGTCGGACTAGCGCGAGGAAATGAGCAGTTCTTC
cdr3_aa: CASRVGLARGNEQFF

clone_size: NA
j_call: TRBJ2-7
v_call: TRBV27
d_call: NA
cdr3_nt: TGTGCCAGCAGTTTAGCACTGTCGAGCTCCTACGAGCAGTACTTC
cdr3_aa: CASSLALSSSYEQYF

clone_size: NA
j_call: TRBJ2-7
v_call: TRBV27
d_call: NA
cdr3_nt: TGTGCCAGCAGTTTGCAAGGCAGTAACTACGAGCAGTACTTC
cdr3_aa: CASSLQGSNYEQYF

clone_size: NA
j_call: TRBJ1-1
v_call: TRBV2
d_call: NA
cdr3_nt: TGTGCCAGCAGCAAGACACCGAACACTGAAGCTTTCTTT
cdr3_aa: CASSKTPNTEAFF

clone_size: few
j_call: TRBJ2-5
v_call: TRBV27
d_call: TRBD2
cdr3_nt: TGTGCCAGCAGTTTGGGGACCGGGACTAGCGGGACTGAGACCCAGTACTTC
cdr3_aa: CASSLGTGTSGTETQYF

clone_size: NA
j_call: TRBJ2-2
v_call: TRBV5-4
d_call: TRBD2
cdr3_nt: TGTGCCAGCAGCTTGGTCCCTCGCGGGAGAATTTCCGGGGAGCTGTTTTTT
cdr3_aa: CASSLVPRGRISGELFF

clone_size: NA
j_call: TRBJ1-3
v_call: TRBV9
d_call: TRBD1
cdr3_nt: TGTGCCAGCAGCCTACAACCCGGGACAGGGTCTTTCACTGGAAACACCATATATTTT
cdr3_aa: CASSLQPGTGSFTGNTIYF

clone_size: few
j_call: TRBJ2-2
v_call: TRBV9
d_call: NA
cdr3_nt: TGTGCCAGCAGCGTAGTAGCTAGGAACACCGGGGAGCTGTTTTTT
cdr3_aa: CASSVVARNTGELFF

clone_size: NA
j_call: TRBJ2-3
v_call: TRBV15
d_call: TRBD2
cdr3_nt: TGTGCCACCAGCAGCTCCGGGACTAGGGGCACAGATACGCAGTATTTT
cdr3_aa: CATSSSGTRGTDTQYF

clone_size: NA
j_call: TRBJ2-6
v_call: TRBV5-4
d_call: TRBD1
cdr3_nt: TGTGCCAGCAGACCGACAGGGGAAAACTCTGGGGCCAACGTCCTGACTTTC
cdr3_aa: CASRPTGENSGANVLTF

clone_size: NA
j_call: TRBJ1-1
v_call: TRBV25-1
d_call: NA
cdr3_nt: TGTGCCAGCAGGCAGAGGGGGAACACTGAAGCTTTCTTT
cdr3_aa: CASRQRGNTEAFF